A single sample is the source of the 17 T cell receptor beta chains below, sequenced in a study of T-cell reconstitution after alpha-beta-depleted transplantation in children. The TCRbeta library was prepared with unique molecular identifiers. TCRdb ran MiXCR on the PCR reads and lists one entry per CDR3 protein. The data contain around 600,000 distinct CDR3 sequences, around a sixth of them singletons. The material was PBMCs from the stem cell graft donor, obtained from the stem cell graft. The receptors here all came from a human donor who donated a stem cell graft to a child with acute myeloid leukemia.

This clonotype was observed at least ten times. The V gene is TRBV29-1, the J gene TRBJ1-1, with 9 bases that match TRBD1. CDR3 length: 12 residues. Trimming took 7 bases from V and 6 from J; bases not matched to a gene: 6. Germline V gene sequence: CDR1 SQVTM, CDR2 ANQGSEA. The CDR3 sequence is CSAGQGWAEAFF. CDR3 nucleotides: TGCAGCGCCGGACAGGGGTGGGCTGAAGCTTTCTTT.

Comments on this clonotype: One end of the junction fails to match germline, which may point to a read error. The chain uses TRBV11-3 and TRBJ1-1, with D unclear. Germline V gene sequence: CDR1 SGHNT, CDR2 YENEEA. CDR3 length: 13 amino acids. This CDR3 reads CAGSFGGNTEAYF. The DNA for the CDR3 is TGTGCCGGCAGCTTCGGCGGGAACACTGAAGCTTACTTT.

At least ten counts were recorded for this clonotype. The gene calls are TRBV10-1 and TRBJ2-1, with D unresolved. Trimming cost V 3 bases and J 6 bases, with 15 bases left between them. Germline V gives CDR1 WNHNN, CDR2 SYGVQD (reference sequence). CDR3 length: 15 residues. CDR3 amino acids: CASSEGNKLFNEQFF. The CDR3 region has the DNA TGCGCCAGCAGTGAAGGGAATAAGCTGTTCAATGAGCAGTTCTTC.

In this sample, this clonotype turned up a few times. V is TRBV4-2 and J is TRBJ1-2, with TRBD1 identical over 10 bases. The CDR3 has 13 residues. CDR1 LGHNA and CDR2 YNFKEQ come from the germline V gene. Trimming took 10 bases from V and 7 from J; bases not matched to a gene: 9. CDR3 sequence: CATLGQGDSGYTF. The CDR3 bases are TGTGCCACCCTTGGACAGGGGGACAGTGGCTACACCTTC.

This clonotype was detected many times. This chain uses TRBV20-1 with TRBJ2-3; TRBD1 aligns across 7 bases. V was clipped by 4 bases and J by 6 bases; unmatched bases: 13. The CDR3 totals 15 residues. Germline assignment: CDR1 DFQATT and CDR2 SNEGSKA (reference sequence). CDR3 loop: CSATRPGQLRDTQYF. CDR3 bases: TGCAGTGCTACAAGACCGGGACAGCTAAGGGATACGCAGTATTTT.

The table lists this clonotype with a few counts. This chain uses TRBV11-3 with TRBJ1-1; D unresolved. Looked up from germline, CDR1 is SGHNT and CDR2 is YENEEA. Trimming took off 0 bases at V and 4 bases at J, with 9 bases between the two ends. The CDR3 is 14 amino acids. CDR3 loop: CASSLDLPPTEAFF. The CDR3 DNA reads TGTGCCAGCAGCTTAGATCTGCCCCCCACTGAAGCTTTCTTT. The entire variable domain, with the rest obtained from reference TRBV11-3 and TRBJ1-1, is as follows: EAGVVQSPRYKIIEKKQPVAFWCNPISGHNTLYWYLQNLGQGPELLIRYENEEAVDDSQLPKDRFSAERLKGVDSTLKIQPAELGDSAVYLCASSLDLPPTEAFFGQGTRLTVV.

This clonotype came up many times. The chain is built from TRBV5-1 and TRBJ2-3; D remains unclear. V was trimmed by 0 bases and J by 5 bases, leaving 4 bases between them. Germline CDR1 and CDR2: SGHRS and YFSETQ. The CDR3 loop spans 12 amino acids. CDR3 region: CASSLEIDTQYF. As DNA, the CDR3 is TGCGCCAGCAGCTTGGAAATAGATACGCAGTATTTT.

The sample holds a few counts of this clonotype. CDR3 sequence reads: CSAQTSGGSEQFF. CDR3 DNA: TGCAGTGCTCAGACTAGCGGGGGTAGCGAGCAGTTCTTC. The chain combines TRBV20-1 with TRBJ2-1; 12 positions match TRBD2. Germline-derived CDR1 and CDR2 are DFQATT and SNEGSKA (reference sequence). Trimming took 5 bases from V and 10 from J; bases not matched to a gene: 6. The CDR3 has 13 amino acids.

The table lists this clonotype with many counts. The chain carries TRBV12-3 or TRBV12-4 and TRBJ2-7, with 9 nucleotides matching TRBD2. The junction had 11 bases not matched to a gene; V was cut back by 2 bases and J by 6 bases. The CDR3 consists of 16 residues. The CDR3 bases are TGTGCCAGCAGTTTATCGAGCGGGGGGATAAGATCCGAGCAGTACTTC. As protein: CASSLSSGGIRSEQYF.

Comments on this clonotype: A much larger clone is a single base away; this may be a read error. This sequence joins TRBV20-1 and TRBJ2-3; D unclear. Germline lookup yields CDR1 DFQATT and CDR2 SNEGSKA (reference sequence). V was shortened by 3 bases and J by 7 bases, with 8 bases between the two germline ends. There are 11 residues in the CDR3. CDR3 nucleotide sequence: TGCAGTGCTAGCCTTAGCCATACGCAGTATTTT. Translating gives CSASLSHTQYF.

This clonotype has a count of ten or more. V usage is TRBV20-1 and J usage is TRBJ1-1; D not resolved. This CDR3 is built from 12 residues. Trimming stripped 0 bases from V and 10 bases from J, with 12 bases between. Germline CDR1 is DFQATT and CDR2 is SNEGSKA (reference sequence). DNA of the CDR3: TGCAGTGCTAGAGATTGGTCCCCCCGAGCTTTCTTT. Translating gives CSARDWSPRAFF.

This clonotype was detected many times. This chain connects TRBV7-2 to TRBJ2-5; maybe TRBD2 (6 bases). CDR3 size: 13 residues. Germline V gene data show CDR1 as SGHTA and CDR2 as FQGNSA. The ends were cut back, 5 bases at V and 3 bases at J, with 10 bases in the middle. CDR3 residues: CASSQGEEETQYF. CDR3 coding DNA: TGTGCCAGCAGCCAAGGGGAGGAAGAGACCCAGTACTTC.

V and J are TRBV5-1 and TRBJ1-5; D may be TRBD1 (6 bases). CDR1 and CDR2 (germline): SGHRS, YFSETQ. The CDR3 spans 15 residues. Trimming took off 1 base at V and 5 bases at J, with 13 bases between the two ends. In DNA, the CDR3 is TGCGCCAGCAGCTTGACGGGGGGGGCTTATCAGCCCCAGCATTTT. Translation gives CASSLTGGAYQPQHF.

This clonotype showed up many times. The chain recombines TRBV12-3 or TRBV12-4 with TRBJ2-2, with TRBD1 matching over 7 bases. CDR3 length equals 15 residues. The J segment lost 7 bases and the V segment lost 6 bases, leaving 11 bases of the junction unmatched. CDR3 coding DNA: TGTGCCAGCAGCTTCGTCGACAGGGCGAACGGGGAGCTGTTTTTT. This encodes CASSFVDRANGELFF.

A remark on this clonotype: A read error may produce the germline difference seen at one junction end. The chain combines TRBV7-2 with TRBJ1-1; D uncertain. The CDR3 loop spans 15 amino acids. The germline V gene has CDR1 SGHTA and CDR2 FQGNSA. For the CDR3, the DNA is TGTGCCAGCAGCCGACGGGGTGGGGTGAAGACTGAAGCTTTCTTT. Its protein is CASSRRGGVKTEAFF.

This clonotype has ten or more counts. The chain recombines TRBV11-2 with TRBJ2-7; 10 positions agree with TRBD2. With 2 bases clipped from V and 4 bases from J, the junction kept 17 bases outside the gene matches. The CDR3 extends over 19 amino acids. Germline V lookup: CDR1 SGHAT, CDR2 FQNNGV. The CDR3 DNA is TGTGCCAGCAGCTTACAAACGCTATCCCCCACTAGCGGGGCTTACGAGCAGTACTTC. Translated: CASSLQTLSPTSGAYEQYF. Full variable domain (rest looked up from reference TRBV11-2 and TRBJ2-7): EAGVAQSPRYKIIEKRQSVAFWCNPISGHATLYWYQQILGQGPKLLIQFQNNGVVDDSQLPKDRFSAERLKGVDSTLKIQPAKLEDSAVYLCASSLQTLSPTSGAYEQYFGPGTRLTVT.

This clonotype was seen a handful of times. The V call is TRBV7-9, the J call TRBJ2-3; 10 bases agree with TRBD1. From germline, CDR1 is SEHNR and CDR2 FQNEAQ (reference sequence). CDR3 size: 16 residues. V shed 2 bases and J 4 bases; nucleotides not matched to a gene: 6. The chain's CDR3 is CASSLYVTGGADTQYF. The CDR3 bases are TGTGCCAGCAGCTTATACGTGACAGGGGGCGCAGATACGCAGTATTTT.